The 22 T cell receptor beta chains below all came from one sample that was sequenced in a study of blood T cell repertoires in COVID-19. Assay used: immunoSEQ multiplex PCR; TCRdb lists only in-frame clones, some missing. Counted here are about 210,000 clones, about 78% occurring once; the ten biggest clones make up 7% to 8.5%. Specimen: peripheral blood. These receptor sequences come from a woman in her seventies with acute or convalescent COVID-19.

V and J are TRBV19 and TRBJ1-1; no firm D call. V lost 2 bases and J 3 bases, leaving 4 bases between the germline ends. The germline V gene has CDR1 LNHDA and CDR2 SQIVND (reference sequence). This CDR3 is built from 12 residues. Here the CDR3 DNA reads TGTGCCAGTAGTATACTCGACACTGAAGCTTTCTTT. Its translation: CASSILDTEAFF.

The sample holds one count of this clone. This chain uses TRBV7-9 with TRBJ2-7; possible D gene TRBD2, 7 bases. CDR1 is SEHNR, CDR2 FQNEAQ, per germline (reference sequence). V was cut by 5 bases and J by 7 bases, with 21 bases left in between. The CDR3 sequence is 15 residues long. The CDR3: CASSQSFAGAGEQYF. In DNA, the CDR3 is TGTGCCAGCAGCCAAAGTTTCGCGGGGGCGGGGGAGCAGTACTTC.

CDR3 loop: CASSLAATGELFF. The DNA of the CDR3 is TGTGCCAGCAGCTTGGCTGCGACCGGGGAGCTGTTTTTT. The chain recombines TRBV5-5 with TRBJ2-2; D not resolved. CDR1 is SGHKS and CDR2 is YYEKEE in the germline V gene (reference sequence). The CDR3 runs 13 residues. V lost 0 bases to trimming and J lost 5 bases, with 5 bases between them.

DNA of the CDR3: TGTGCCAGCAGTGAGTGGGGGGGGGTATCCTACGAGCAGTACGTC. Its translation: CASSEWGGVSYEQYV. This rearrangement joins TRBV2 to TRBJ2-7; 7 nucleotides agree with TRBD2. CDR3 length: 15 residues. With 3 bases clipped from V and 1 base from J, the junction kept 6 bases outside the gene matches. Per germline, CDR1 SNHLY and CDR2 FYNNEI.

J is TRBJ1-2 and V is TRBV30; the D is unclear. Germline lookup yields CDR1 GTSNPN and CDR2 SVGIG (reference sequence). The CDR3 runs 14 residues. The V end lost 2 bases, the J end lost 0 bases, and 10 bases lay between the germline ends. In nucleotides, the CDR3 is TGTGCCTGGAGTTTACAGACACCTAACTATGGCTACACCTTC. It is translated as CAWSLQTPNYGYTF.

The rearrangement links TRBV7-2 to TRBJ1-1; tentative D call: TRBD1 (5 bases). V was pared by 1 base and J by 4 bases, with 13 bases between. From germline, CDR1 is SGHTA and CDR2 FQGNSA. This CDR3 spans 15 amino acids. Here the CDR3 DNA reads TGTGCCAGCAGCTTAGTGGTGGGGCGAAGCACTGAAGCTTTCTTT. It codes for CASSLVVGRSTEAFF.

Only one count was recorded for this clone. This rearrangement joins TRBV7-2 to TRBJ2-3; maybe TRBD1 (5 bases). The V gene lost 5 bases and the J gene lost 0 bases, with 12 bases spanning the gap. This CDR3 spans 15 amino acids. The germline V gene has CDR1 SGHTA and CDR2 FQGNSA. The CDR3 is CASSGRTPSTDTQYF. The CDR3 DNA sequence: TGTGCCAGCAGCGGACGGACACCTAGCACAGATACGCAGTATTTT.

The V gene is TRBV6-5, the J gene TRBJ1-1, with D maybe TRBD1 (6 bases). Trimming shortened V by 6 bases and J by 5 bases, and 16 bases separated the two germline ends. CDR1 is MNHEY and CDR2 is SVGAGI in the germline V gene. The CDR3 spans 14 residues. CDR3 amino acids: CASRTDRRGTEAFF. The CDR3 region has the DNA TGTGCCAGCAGGACGGACAGACGAGGGACTGAAGCTTTCTTT.

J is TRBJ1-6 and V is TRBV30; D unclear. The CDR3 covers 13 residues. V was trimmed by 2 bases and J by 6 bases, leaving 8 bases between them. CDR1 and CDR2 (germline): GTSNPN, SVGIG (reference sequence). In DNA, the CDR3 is TGTGCCTGGAGTAGTCAAGCTAATTCACCCCTCCACTTT. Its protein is CAWSSQANSPLHF.

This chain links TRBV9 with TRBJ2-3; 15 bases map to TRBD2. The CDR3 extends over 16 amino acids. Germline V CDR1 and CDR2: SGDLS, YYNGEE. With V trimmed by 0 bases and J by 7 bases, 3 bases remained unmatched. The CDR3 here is CASSVGTSGGGNTQYF. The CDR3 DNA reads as TGTGCCAGCAGCGTAGGGACTAGCGGGGGGGGTAATACGCAGTATTTT.

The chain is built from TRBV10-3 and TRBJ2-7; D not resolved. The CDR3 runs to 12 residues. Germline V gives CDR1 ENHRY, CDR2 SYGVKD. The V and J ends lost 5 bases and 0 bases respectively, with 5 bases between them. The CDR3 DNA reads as TGTGCCATCAGTAGGAGCTCCTACGAGCAGTACTTC. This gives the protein CAISRSSYEQYF.

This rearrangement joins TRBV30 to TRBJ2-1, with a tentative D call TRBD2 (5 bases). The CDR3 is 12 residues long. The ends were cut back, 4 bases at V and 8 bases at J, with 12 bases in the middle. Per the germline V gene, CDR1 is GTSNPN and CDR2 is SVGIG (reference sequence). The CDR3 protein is CAWMTGIDEQFF. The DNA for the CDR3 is TGTGCCTGGATGACGGGGATAGATGAGCAGTTCTTC.

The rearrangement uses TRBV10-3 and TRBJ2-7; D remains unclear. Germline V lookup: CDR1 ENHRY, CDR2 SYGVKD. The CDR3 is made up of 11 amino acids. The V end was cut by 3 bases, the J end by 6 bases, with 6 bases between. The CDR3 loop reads CAISETREQYF. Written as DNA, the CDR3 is TGTGCCATCAGTGAAACTCGCGAGCAGTACTTC.

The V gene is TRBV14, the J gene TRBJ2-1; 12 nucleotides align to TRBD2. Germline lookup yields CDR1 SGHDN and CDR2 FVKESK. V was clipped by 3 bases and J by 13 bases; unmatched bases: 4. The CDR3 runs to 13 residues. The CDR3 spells CASSQGLAGTQFF. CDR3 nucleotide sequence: TGTGCCAGCAGCCAGGGACTAGCGGGTACCCAGTTCTTC.

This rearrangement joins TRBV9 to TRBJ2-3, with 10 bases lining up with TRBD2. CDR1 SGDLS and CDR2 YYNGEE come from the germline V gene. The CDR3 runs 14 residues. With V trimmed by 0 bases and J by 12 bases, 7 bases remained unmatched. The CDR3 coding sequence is TGTGCCAGCAGCGTAGAAGCGGGGGGGCCCGTTCAGTATTTT. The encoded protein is CASSVEAGGPVQYF.

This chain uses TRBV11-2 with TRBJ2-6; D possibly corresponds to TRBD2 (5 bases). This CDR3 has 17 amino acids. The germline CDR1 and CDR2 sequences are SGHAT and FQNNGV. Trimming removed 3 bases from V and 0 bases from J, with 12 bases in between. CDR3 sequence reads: CASSLRAYSSGANVLTF. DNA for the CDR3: TGTGCCAGCAGCTTGAGGGCCTATTCCTCTGGGGCCAACGTCCTGACTTTC.

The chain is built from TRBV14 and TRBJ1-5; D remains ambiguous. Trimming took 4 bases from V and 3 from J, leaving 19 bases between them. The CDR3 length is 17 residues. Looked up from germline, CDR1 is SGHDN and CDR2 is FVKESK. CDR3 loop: CASSPLWRASFNQPQHF. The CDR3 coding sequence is TGTGCCAGCAGCCCCTTGTGGAGGGCGTCCTTCAATCAGCCCCAGCATTTT.

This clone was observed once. CDR3 protein: CASTPGQGPPNSGNTIYF. As DNA, the CDR3 is TGTGCCAGCACCCCGGGACAGGGACCCCCAAACTCTGGAAACACCATATATTTT. V gene TRBV9 combines with J gene TRBJ1-3, with TRBD1 identical over 9 bases. Trimming cost V 6 bases and J 0 bases; bases outside gene matches: 13. Germline V CDR1 and CDR2: SGDLS, YYNGEE. CDR3 size: 18 residues.

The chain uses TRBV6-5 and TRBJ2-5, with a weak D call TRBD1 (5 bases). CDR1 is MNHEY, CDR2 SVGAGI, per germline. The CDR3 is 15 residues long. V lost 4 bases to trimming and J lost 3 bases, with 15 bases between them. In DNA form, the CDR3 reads TGTGCCAGCAGTTCCCCCTTGACAGCGAAAGAGACCCAGTACTTC. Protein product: CASSSPLTAKETQYF.

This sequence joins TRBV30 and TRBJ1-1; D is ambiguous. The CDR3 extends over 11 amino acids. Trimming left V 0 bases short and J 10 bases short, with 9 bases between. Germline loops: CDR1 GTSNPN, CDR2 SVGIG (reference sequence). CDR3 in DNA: TGTGCCTGGAGTGTAGGTCGGGTAGCTTTCTTT. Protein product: CAWSVGRVAFF.

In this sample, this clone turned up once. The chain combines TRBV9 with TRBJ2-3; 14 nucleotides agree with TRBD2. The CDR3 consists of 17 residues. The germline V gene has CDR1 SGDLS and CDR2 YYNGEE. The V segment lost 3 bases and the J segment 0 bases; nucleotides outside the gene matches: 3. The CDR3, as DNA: TGTGCCAGCAGCGCGACTAGCGGGGGGGCCAGCACAGATACGCAGTATTTT. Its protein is CASSATSGGASTDTQYF.

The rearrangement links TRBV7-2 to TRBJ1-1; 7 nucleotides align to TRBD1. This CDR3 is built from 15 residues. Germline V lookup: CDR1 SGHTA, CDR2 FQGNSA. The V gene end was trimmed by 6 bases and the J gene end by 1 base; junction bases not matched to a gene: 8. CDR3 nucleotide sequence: TGTGCCAGCAGAAAAGACCGGACAGGGAACACTGAAGCTTTCTTT. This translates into CASRKDRTGNTEAFF.